These 26 T cell receptor beta chains were all obtained from the same sample, sequenced in a study of T-cell reconstitution after alpha-beta-depleted transplantation in children. The authors prepared the TCRbeta library with unique molecular identifiers. TCRdb independently ran MiXCR on the PCR reads; one entry per CDR3 protein. The sample shows about 610,000 distinct CDR3 sequences, roughly 30% of them seen only once. The sample in question was PBMCs, obtained before TCRalphabeta/CD19-depleted stem cell transplant. The receptor source for this set is a boy under two years old with Wiskott-Aldrich syndrome, due to receive a stem cell transplant.

This clonotype came up a few times. The CDR3 bases are TGTGCCAGCAGAGAGTTCAGGGGTGGGGGTGAAGCTTTCTTT. Protein sequence: CASREFRGGGEAFF. This rearrangement joins TRBV6-1 to TRBJ1-1; TRBD1 might be the D (6 bases). The CDR3 covers 14 residues. Germline loops: CDR1 MNHNS, CDR2 SASEGT. V lost 6 bases to trimming and J lost 7 bases, with 18 bases between them.

This clonotype was found a few times. The chain joins TRBV7-8 to TRBJ2-1, with D perhaps matching TRBD1 (5 bases). There are 12 residues in the CDR3. CDR1 is SGHVS, CDR2 FQNEAQ, per germline. V was clipped by 4 bases and J by 14 bases, with 15 bases between them. The CDR3 nucleotides read TGTGCCAGCAGCTACGCCAGGGATCGGGAGTTCTTC. Translated: CASSYARDREFF. The complete variable domain, with remaining parts taken from reference TRBV7-8 and TRBJ2-1, reads GAGVSQSPRYKVAKRGQDVALRCDPISGHVSLFWYQQALGQGPEFLTYFQNEAQLDKSGLPSDRFFAERPEGSVSTLKIQRTQQEDSAVYLCASSYARDREFFGPGTRLTVL.

This clonotype has a handful of counts. J is TRBJ2-7 and V is TRBV5-1; 7 bases are a match to TRBD1. CDR3 length equals 17 residues. Germline CDR1 is SGHRS and CDR2 is YFSETQ. V was clipped by 0 bases and J by 6 bases; unmatched bases: 15. As DNA, the CDR3 is TGCGCCAGCAGCTTGGCCGAGGGACAGCCCCTTGGTGGCGAGCAGTACTTC. Translation: CASSLAEGQPLGGEQYF.

The table lists this clonotype with a few counts. This sequence joins TRBV15 and TRBJ2-6, with a weak D call TRBD1 (6 bases). Germline values: CDR1 LNHNV, CDR2 YYDKDF (reference sequence). This CDR3 spans 16 amino acids. Deletions cut 2 bases from V and 1 base from J, with 9 bases between. This CDR3 is CATSRITGSGANVLTF. For the CDR3, the DNA is TGTGCCACCAGCAGAATTACAGGGTCTGGGGCCAACGTCCTGACTTTC. The full variable domain, with the rest looked up from reference TRBV15 and TRBJ2-6, is DAMVIQNPRYQVTQFGKPVTLSCSQTLNHNVMYWYQQKSSQAPKLLFHYYDKDFNNEADTPDNFQSRRPNTSFCFLDIRSPGLGDTAMYLCATSRITGSGANVLTFGAGSRLTVL.

CDR3 loop: CASSLPTGYRTGELFF. The CDR3, as DNA: TGCGCCAGCAGCTTGCCGACAGGGTACCGCACCGGGGAGCTGTTTTTT. The genes are TRBV5-1 and TRBJ2-2; 7 nucleotides match TRBD1. Trimming removed 1 base from V and 4 bases from J; junction bases left unmatched: 7. This CDR3 is built from 16 residues. Germline-derived CDR1 and CDR2 are SGHRS and YFSETQ.

The chain has TRBV20-1 and TRBJ2-1; the D gene is possibly TRBD1 (6 bases). The CDR3 runs 11 residues. Trimming cost V 3 bases and J 10 bases, with 10 bases left between them. CDR1 is DFQATT and CDR2 is SNEGSKA in the germline V gene (reference sequence). The CDR3, as DNA: TGCAGTGCTAGGGGGGCAGGCGAGCAGTTCTTC. This codes for CSARGAGEQFF.

This clonotype appeared a few times. The chain recombines TRBV10-3 with TRBJ2-1, with TRBD2 identical over 10 bases. The V gene's germline CDR1 is ENHRY and CDR2 SYGVKD. This CDR3 region has 13 residues. V trimming: 9 bases; J trimming: 5 bases; junction bases outside the gene matches: 4. The CDR3, as DNA: TGTGCCATTACTGGACTAGCGGACAATGAGCAGTTCTTC. This translates into CAITGLADNEQFF.

This clonotype has just a few counts. The chain carries TRBV20-1 and TRBJ1-3; maybe TRBD1 (6 bases). Germline CDR1 reads DFQATT; CDR2 reads SNEGSKA (reference sequence). V lost 6 bases, J lost 6 bases, and 21 bases lay in between. The CDR3 is made up of 15 amino acids. The DNA for the CDR3 is TGCAGTGCCCCTCTGGCGGGGGGCGCGGAAAACACCATATATTTT. Encoded protein: CSAPLAGGAENTIYF.

The gene calls are TRBV10-3 and TRBJ2-1, with a possible D match to TRBD2 (6 bases). Looked up from germline, CDR1 is ENHRY and CDR2 is SYGVKD. Trimming pared 8 bases from V and 9 bases from J, leaving 11 bases between. This CDR3 region has 11 residues. The CDR3 sequence is CAILTGAEQFF. The CDR3 DNA sequence: TGTGCCATCCTAACGGGAGCTGAGCAGTTCTTC.

A few counts support this clonotype. The V gene is TRBV5-1, the J gene TRBJ2-1; possible D gene TRBD2, 6 bases. Germline V lookup: CDR1 SGHRS, CDR2 YFSETQ. Trimming left V 0 bases short and J 10 bases short, with 17 bases between. The CDR3 is 15 residues long. CDR3 in DNA: TGCGCCAGCAGCTTGGGACTGCACGGGGGAGACGAGCAGTTCTTC. It is translated as CASSLGLHGGDEQFF.

The chain links TRBV11-2 to TRBJ2-6; D is possibly TRBD2 (5 bases). This CDR3 contains 14 residues. From germline, CDR1 is SGHAT and CDR2 FQNNGV. Trimming removed 11 bases at V and 0 bases at J, with 11 bases between. Here the CDR3 reads CAVGLNSGANVLTF. The CDR3 DNA sequence: TGTGCCGTCGGACTCAACTCTGGGGCCAACGTCCTGACTTTC.

In this sample, this clonotype turned up a few times. J is TRBJ1-5 and V is TRBV12-3 or TRBV12-4; D uncertain. The CDR3 length is 13 residues. The V end lost 6 bases, the J end lost 3 bases, and 9 bases lay between the germline ends. The CDR3: CASSRSLNQPQHF. The CDR3 DNA reads TGTGCCAGCAGCCGCAGTCTCAATCAGCCCCAGCATTTT.

This clonotype has a handful of counts. V usage is TRBV5-1 and J usage is TRBJ2-1, with 14 bases fitting TRBD2. This CDR3 has 18 amino acids. With 3 bases clipped from V and 2 bases from J, the junction kept 7 bases outside the gene matches. In germline, CDR1 is SGHRS, CDR2 YFSETQ. CDR3 sequence (DNA): TGCGCCAGCAGCTCCTCCCGGACTAGCGGGAGGACCTACAATGAGCAGTTCTTC. Its translation is CASSSSRTSGRTYNEQFF.

CDR3 DNA sequence: TGTGCCAGCAGCTTAGTCGGAGGTGCGGAGTTCTTC. Amino acids: CASSLVGGAEFF. The chain has TRBV13 and TRBJ2-1; a possible D gene is TRBD2 (5 bases). The CDR3 totals 12 residues. The V gene lost 1 base and the J gene lost 14 bases, with 12 bases spanning the gap. CDR1 is PRHDT and CDR2 is FYEKMQ in the germline V gene (reference sequence). Together with reference TRBV13 and TRBJ2-1, the CDR3 gives the full variable domain: AAGVIQSPRHLIKEKRETATLKCYPIPRHDTVYWYQQGPGQDPQFLISFYEKMQSDKGSIPDRFSAQQFSDYHSELNMSSLELGDSALYFCASSLVGGAEFFGPGTRLTVL.

The chain employs TRBV3-1 and TRBJ2-7; D is ambiguous. Germline assignment: CDR1 LGHDT and CDR2 YNNKEL (reference sequence). The CDR3 length is 13 residues. V gave up 1 base and J gave up 6 bases, with 10 bases separating them. The CDR3 DNA follows: TGTGCCAGCAGCCAAGTTGGCGTGGGCGAGCAGTACTTC. Its protein product is CASSQVGVGEQYF.

The chain carries TRBV6-2 or TRBV6-3 and TRBJ2-5, with 10 positions matching TRBD2. This CDR3 is built from 15 residues. With 8 bases clipped from V and 3 bases from J, the junction kept 9 bases outside the gene matches. CDR1 is MNHEY, CDR2 SVGEGT, per germline. CDR3 loop: CASYALGLAEETQYF. CDR3 DNA sequence: TGTGCCAGCTACGCCCTAGGACTAGCGGAAGAGACCCAGTACTTC.

The chain joins TRBV24-1 to TRBJ2-1; D gene unclear. The V end lost 5 bases, the J end lost 4 bases, and 11 bases lay between the germline ends. The CDR3 totals 14 residues. Germline lookup yields CDR1 KGHDR and CDR2 SFDVKD. CDR3 residues: CATSATDGYNEQFF. In DNA form, the CDR3 reads TGTGCCACCAGTGCCACAGACGGTTACAATGAGCAGTTCTTC.

This clonotype has only a few counts. The CDR3 region is CASTFTGTPEETQYF. CDR3 DNA sequence: TGTGCCAGCACGTTTACCGGGACCCCTGAAGAGACCCAGTACTTC. This sequence joins TRBV2 and TRBJ2-5; the D gene could be TRBD1 or TRBD2 (5 bases each). The germline gives CDR1 SNHLY, CDR2 FYNNEI. V shed 7 bases and J shed 3 bases, with 18 bases lying between them. The CDR3 loop spans 15 amino acids.

This clonotype was found a few times. The gene calls are TRBV28 and TRBJ1-2, with 8 bases matching TRBD1. CDR3 length: 15 amino acids. V lost 3 bases and J lost 5; bases outside the gene matches: 8. Germline V gene lookup returns CDR1 MDHEN and CDR2 SYDVKM. The CDR3 sequence: CASSFGDRTDYGYTF. CDR3 sequence (DNA): TGTGCCAGCAGTTTCGGGGACAGGACCGATTATGGCTACACCTTC.

The chain combines TRBV5-1 with TRBJ2-5; D uncertain. This CDR3 comprises 13 residues. The V end was cut by 0 bases, the J end by 7 bases, with 10 bases between. Germline V gene data show CDR1 as SGHRS and CDR2 as YFSETQ. The CDR3 region has the DNA TGCGCCAGCAGCTTGGCCGATCAGCTGACCCAGTACTTC. Protein sequence: CASSLADQLTQYF. The whole variable domain, remainder taken from reference TRBV5-1 and TRBJ2-5, is KAGVTQTPRYLIKTRGQQVTLSCSPISGHRSVSWYQQTPGQGLQFLFEYFSETQRNKGNFPGRFSGRQFSNSRSEMNVSTLELGDSALYLCASSLADQLTQYFGPGTRLLVL.

This rearrangement joins TRBV29-1 to TRBJ2-5; 12 bases match TRBD2. Germline V lookup: CDR1 SQVTM, CDR2 ANQGSEA. J lost 5 bases, V lost 3 bases, and 13 bases had no gene match. The CDR3 runs 17 residues. The CDR3 sequence: CSVDYFETSGRRETQYF. The CDR3 coding sequence is TGCAGCGTTGATTATTTCGAGACTAGCGGGAGAAGGGAGACCCAGTACTTC.

This clonotype has a handful of counts. The gene calls are TRBV4-1 and TRBJ2-3; 9 bases are shared with TRBD2. The V gene end was trimmed by 2 bases and the J gene end by 2 bases; junction bases not matched to a gene: 11. CDR1 is MGHRA and CDR2 is YSYEKL in the germline V gene. The CDR3 has 18 residues. The CDR3 loop is CASSQLSGRSSDTDTQYF. CDR3 nucleotides: TGCGCCAGCAGCCAACTCAGCGGGAGGTCCTCTGACACAGATACGCAGTATTTT.

The chain links TRBV28 to TRBJ2-6; a possible D gene is TRBD1 (6 bases). CDR1 MDHEN and CDR2 SYDVKM come from the germline V gene. V lost 8 bases and J 0 bases, leaving 14 bases between the germline ends. This CDR3 contains 16 residues. This chain's CDR3 is CASRRGGISGANVLTF. The CDR3 DNA is TGTGCCAGCCGTAGAGGGGGAATCTCTGGGGCCAACGTCCTGACTTTC. Combining the CDR3 with reference TRBV28 and TRBJ2-6 gives the whole variable domain DVKVTQSSRYLVKRTGEKVFLECVQDMDHENMFWYRQDPGLGLRLIYFSYDVKMKEKGDIPEGYSVSREKKERFSLILESASTNQTSMYLCASRRGGISGANVLTFGAGSRLTVL.

The rearrangement uses TRBV21-1 and TRBJ2-7; TRBD1, the table's D call, lacks a check against the DNA. TRBV21-1 is flagged as a pseudogene. The CDR3 runs 15 residues. The CDR3, as DNA: TGTGCCAGCAGCACCCCGGGGGGAAGGATAAACGAGCAGTACTTC. Protein: CASSTPGGRINEQYF.

This chain uses TRBV15 with TRBJ2-7, with 8 bases aligning to TRBD2. Germline lookup yields CDR1 LNHNV and CDR2 YYDKDF (reference sequence). The CDR3 consists of 15 residues. V shed 1 base, J shed 3 bases, and the junction held 5 bases outside the gene matches. This CDR3 is CATSRGLAGNYEQYF. CDR3 DNA: TGTGCCACCAGCAGAGGGTTAGCGGGAAACTACGAGCAGTACTTC.

This clonotype was observed a few times. This chain connects TRBV5-6 to TRBJ2-1; 9 positions agree with TRBD2. The germline V gene encodes CDR1 SGHDT and CDR2 YYEEEE. J lost 7 bases, V lost 1 base, and 9 bases had no gene match. This CDR3 comprises 16 residues. The CDR3 loop is CASSLRGLAWGNEQFF. CDR3 coding DNA: TGTGCCAGCAGCTTGCGGGGACTAGCCTGGGGGAATGAGCAGTTCTTC.